Listed here is a single T cell receptor beta chain. This sample is drawn from a study of blood T cell repertoires in COVID-19. Trimming cost V 5 bases and J 7 bases; bases outside gene matches: 7. The CDR3 is 15 residues long. Germline CDR1 and CDR2: SGHAT and FQNNGV. Produced via immunoSEQ multiplex PCR; TCRdb's table is partial and in-frame only. Of about 130,000 clones listed, around three quarters were seen once; the top ten hold 30% to 45%. The sequenced material came from peripheral blood. This receptor was obtained from a man aged 35 to 55 with active or convalescent COVID-19. The chain employs TRBV11-2 and TRBJ2-1; 11 nucleotides align to TRBD2. CDR3 loop: CASSRSGGAVNEQFF. The CDR3 DNA follows: TGTGCCAGCAGCCGTAGCGGGGGGGCTGTTAATGAGCAGTTCTTC.